Presented here are 5 T cell receptor beta chains from one specimen sequenced in a study of STAT5B mutations in CD4+ large granular lymphocyte leukemia. Repertoires were generated with immunoSEQ multiplex PCR, while TCRdb's copy carries only in-frame clones and drops some. The sample holds 8,000 or so clones, about nine tenths seen once. Sequencing was done on a sample of PBMCs. Receptors were obtained from a woman between 65 and 79 years old with CD4+ T-cell large granular lymphocyte leukemia.

The gene calls are TRBV5-4 and TRBJ2-1, with 10 positions matching TRBD2. Germline CDR1 reads SGHNT; CDR2 reads YYREEE (reference sequence). CDR3 size: 16 residues. Trimming removed 0 bases from V and 8 bases from J; junction bases left unmatched: 8. The CDR3 sequence: CASSLALGLADHEQFF. The DNA for the CDR3 is TGTGCCAGCAGCTTGGCTCTCGGACTAGCGGACCATGAGCAGTTCTTC.

The chain has TRBV9 and TRBJ1-2; D remains ambiguous. V lost 1 base, J lost 4 bases, and 14 bases lay in between. CDR1 SGDLS and CDR2 YYNGEE come from the germline V gene. This CDR3 comprises 15 residues. In DNA form, the CDR3 reads TGTGCCAGCAGCGTAAATGCACTGGGTGCCTATGGCTACACCTTC. Its protein is CASSVNALGAYGYTF.

This sequence joins TRBV14 and TRBJ2-3; 10 bases are a match to TRBD2. V was clipped by 4 bases and J by 5 bases; unmatched bases: 9. Germline CDR1 reads SGHDN; CDR2 reads FVKESK. This CDR3 contains 16 residues. The CDR3 DNA reads TGTGCCAGCAGCCCCTATAGCGGGGGGCCTAAAGATACGCAGTATTTT. This translates into CASSPYSGGPKDTQYF.

V usage is TRBV5-4 and J usage is TRBJ1-2; D is undetermined. The CDR3 runs to 15 residues. Trimming took off 4 bases at V and 3 bases at J, with 16 bases between the two ends. In germline, CDR1 is SGHNT, CDR2 YYREEE (reference sequence). Written as DNA, the CDR3 is TGTGCCAGCAGCCCGTCCAAGGATTGGGACTATGGCTACACCTTC. Its protein product is CASSPSKDWDYGYTF. Together with reference TRBV5-4 and TRBJ1-2, the CDR3 gives the full variable domain: ETGVTQSPTHLIKTRGQQVTLRCSSQSGHNTVSWYQQALGQGPQFIFQYYREEENGRGNFPPRFSGLQFPNYSSELNVNALELDDSALYLCASSPSKDWDYGYTFGSGTRLTVV.

The chain is built from TRBV19 and TRBJ2-3; 8 nucleotides agree with TRBD1. Unmatched junction bases numbered 10, after V lost 6 bases and J lost 5 bases. From germline, CDR1 is LNHDA and CDR2 SQIVND (reference sequence). The CDR3 consists of 15 residues. The CDR3 coding sequence is TGTGCCAGTAGCGTTGGCCAGGGGGCTGGAGATACGCAGTATTTT. It codes for CASSVGQGAGDTQYF.